Shown below are 32 T cell receptor beta chains from a single sample sequenced in a study of T cell responses to AZD1222 COVID-19 vaccine. Assay used: immunoSEQ multiplex PCR; TCRdb lists only in-frame clones, some missing. This table has over 130,000 clones, approximately 94% appearing once. The source was peripheral blood, collected on day 0 of AZD1222 vaccination. The receptor source for this set is an adult in good health.

V is TRBV2 and J is TRBJ1-2; D is perhaps TRBD1 (5 bases). The CDR3 is 15 residues long. Germline loops: CDR1 SNHLY, CDR2 FYNNEI. V dropped 3 bases and J dropped 3 bases, with 14 bases sitting between them. CDR3 bases: TGTGCCAGCAGTGAGGTCCAGGGTTTGGACTATGGCTACACCTTC. Translating gives CASSEVQGLDYGYTF.

The chain recombines TRBV7-9 with TRBJ2-7; 11 bases are a match to TRBD1. CDR1 SEHNR and CDR2 FQNEAQ come from the germline V gene (reference sequence). Losses at the gene ends were 4 bases for V and 7 bases for J; bases not matched to a gene: 9. The CDR3 is 15 residues long. CDR3 in DNA: TGTGCCAGCAGCTCGGGACAGGGGGTCTCGAGGGAGCAGTACTTC. It codes for CASSSGQGVSREQYF. The full variable domain, completed using reference TRBV7-9 and TRBJ2-7, is DTGVSQNPRHKITKRGQNVTFRCDPISEHNRLYWYRQTLGQGPEFLTYFQNEAQLEKSRLLSDRFSAERPKGSFSTLEIQRTEQGDSAMYLCASSSGQGVSREQYFGPGTRLTVT.

The V gene is TRBV20-1, the J gene TRBJ2-7, with D uncertain. Trimming pared 3 bases from V and 0 bases from J, leaving 12 bases between. The CDR3 runs to 14 residues. Per germline, CDR1 DFQATT and CDR2 SNEGSKA (reference sequence). CDR3 nucleotide sequence: TGCAGTGCTAGTCAGGTAGTGAACTCCTACGAGCAGTACTTC. This sequence encodes CSASQVVNSYEQYF.

V usage is TRBV4-3 and J usage is TRBJ2-7, with 8 bases matching TRBD2. CDR1 and CDR2 from the germline V gene are LGHNA and YSLEER. The CDR3 loop spans 15 amino acids. V lost 0 bases, J lost 2 bases, and 3 bases stayed unmatched. The CDR3 DNA sequence: TGCGCCAGCAGCCAAGATAGCGGGACCCCCTACGAGCAGTACTTC. Residues: CASSQDSGTPYEQYF.

The chain uses TRBV10-2 and TRBJ1-1; the D is unclear. This CDR3 contains 11 residues. The V and J ends lost 6 bases and 5 bases respectively, with 7 bases between them. The germline gives CDR1 WSHSY, CDR2 SAAADI. CDR3 coding DNA: TGCGCCAGCAGAACCGAAACTGAAGCTTTCTTT. Translation gives CASRTETEAFF.

The chain couples TRBV19 to TRBJ1-5; D is unclear. Germline lookup yields CDR1 LNHDA and CDR2 SQIVND (reference sequence). Trimming removed 5 bases at V and 5 bases at J, with 10 bases between. This CDR3 is built from 13 residues. CDR3 sequence (DNA): TGTGCCAGTAGTTCACAGAGGGATCAGCCCCAGCATTTT. Translated: CASSSQRDQPQHF.

This clone was detected only once. This chain joins TRBV7-2 and TRBJ2-1; TRBD2 agrees at 13 bases. CDR3 length: 15 residues. V shed 5 bases and J 9 bases; nucleotides not matched to a gene: 7. CDR1 SGHTA and CDR2 FQGNSA come from the germline V gene. The chain's CDR3 is CASSTGLAGFIEQFF. Here the CDR3 DNA reads TGTGCCAGCAGCACGGGACTAGCGGGGTTTATTGAGCAGTTCTTC.

The chain uses TRBV30 and TRBJ2-7; D is unresolved. The CDR3 runs to 13 residues. The germline V gene encodes CDR1 GTSNPN and CDR2 SVGIG (reference sequence). The germline V and J ends were trimmed by 1 base and 6 bases, with 13 bases remaining between them. The CDR3 loop reads CAWSARFQAEQYF. The CDR3 nucleotides read TGTGCCTGGAGTGCTAGGTTTCAGGCCGAGCAGTACTTC. Based on the CDR3 plus reference TRBV30 and TRBJ2-7, the full variable domain is SQTIHQWPATLVQPVGSPLSLECTVEGTSNPNLYWYRQAAGRGLQLLFYSVGIGQISSEVPQNLSASRPQDRQFILSSKKLLLSDSGFYLCAWSARFQAEQYFGPGTRLTVT.

This chain uses TRBV2 with TRBJ1-1; 7 nucleotides match TRBD1. The CDR3 sequence is 15 residues long. The trim removed 7 bases at V and 4 bases at J, leaving 12 bases unmatched. The germline V gene encodes CDR1 SNHLY and CDR2 FYNNEI. CDR3 amino acids: CASKSGGDRATEAFF. DNA for the CDR3: TGTGCCAGCAAGAGCGGAGGTGACAGGGCCACTGAAGCTTTCTTT.

This chain links TRBV3-1 (or the pseudogene TRBV3-2) with TRBJ1-6; D gene unclear. The V and J ends lost 0 bases and 7 bases respectively, with 1 base between them. The germline V gene encodes CDR1 LGHDT and CDR2 YNNKEL (reference sequence). The CDR3 runs 12 residues. CDR3 nucleotides: TGTGCCAGCAGCCAAGAGAATTCACCCCTCCACTTT. Amino acid sequence: CASSQENSPLHF.

This clone is a singleton in its sample. The chain uses TRBV10-1 and TRBJ1-5; D gene unclear. Trimming left V 10 bases short and J 5 bases short, with 18 bases between. This CDR3 region has 14 residues. Germline V gene lookup returns CDR1 WNHNN and CDR2 SYGVQD (reference sequence). The CDR3 sequence is CATPDLAPYQPQHF. CDR3 in DNA: TGCGCCACTCCGGATTTAGCCCCCTATCAGCCCCAGCATTTT.

The CDR3 DNA is TGTGCCAGCAGCTTGCTAGCGGGCAATGAGCAGTTCTTC. It is translated as CASSLLAGNEQFF. The rearrangement links TRBV7-9 to TRBJ2-1; TRBD2 aligns across 8 bases. Germline lookup yields CDR1 SEHNR and CDR2 FQNEAQ (reference sequence). With V trimmed by 3 bases and J by 6 bases, 1 base remained unmatched. This CDR3 region has 13 residues.

The V gene is TRBV11-2, the J gene TRBJ2-1; 12 positions agree with TRBD2. The V segment lost 4 bases and the J segment 9 bases; nucleotides outside the gene matches: 7. The germline V gene has CDR1 SGHAT and CDR2 FQNNGV. The CDR3 is 15 amino acids. CDR3 sequence reads: CASSSLAGGLGEQFF. In DNA form, the CDR3 reads TGTGCCAGCAGCTCCCTAGCGGGGGGGCTAGGTGAGCAGTTCTTC.

The chain joins TRBV13 to TRBJ2-1, with 8 bases that match TRBD1. The V segment lost 5 bases and the J segment 10 bases; nucleotides outside the gene matches: 10. CDR3 size: 14 residues. CDR1 is PRHDT and CDR2 is FYEKMQ in the germline V gene (reference sequence). CDR3 nucleotide sequence: TGTGCCAGCAGCGGACAGGGACGGTGGACCGAGCAGTTCTTC. This encodes CASSGQGRWTEQFF.

A word on this clone: The conserved final phenylalanine or tryptophan is absent from the CDR3, which likely points to a read error. The limits of the CDR3 on the DNA are not certain, so only TCRdb's listed CDR3 is given. The chain combines TRBV27 with TRBJ2-7; TRBD2, as called in the table, went unchecked against the DNA. Termini included, the CDR3 measures 13 amino acids. Per the germline V gene, CDR1 is MNHEY and CDR2 is SMNVEV (reference sequence). The CDR3 here is CASSPAATAGESG.

As regards this clone: One end of the junction varies from germline; a read error may be responsible. V gene TRBV7-8 combines with J gene TRBJ2-3, with TRBD2 identical over 11 bases. Germline-derived CDR1 and CDR2 are SGHVS and FQNEAQ. The CDR3 spans 15 residues. CDR3 in DNA: TGTGCCAGCAGATTAGCGGGGGGGCAGACAGATACGCAGTATTTT. It is translated as CASRLAGGQTDTQYF.

The chain links TRBV3-1 (or the pseudogene TRBV3-2) to TRBJ2-3; D not certain. The CDR3 is 12 residues long. Per germline, CDR1 LGHDT and CDR2 YNNKEL (reference sequence). Trimming pared 0 bases from V and 3 bases from J, leaving 1 base between. CDR3 region: CASSQETDTQYF. The DNA of the CDR3 is TGTGCCAGCAGCCAAGAGACAGATACGCAGTATTTT.

Here the CDR3 DNA reads TGCGCCAGCAGCCAAGAGTCCGTAGCTAACTATGGCTACACCTTC. This gives the protein CASSQESVANYGYTF. The genes are TRBV4-3 and TRBJ1-2; no firm D call. There are 15 residues in the CDR3. The V gene lost 0 bases and the J gene lost 0 bases, with 8 bases spanning the gap. Per the germline V gene, CDR1 is LGHNA and CDR2 is YSLEER.

The chain joins TRBV5-1 to TRBJ2-3; D remains unclear. Germline values: CDR1 SGHRS, CDR2 YFSETQ. The length of the CDR3 is 15 residues. V gave up 0 bases and J gave up 0 bases, with 8 bases separating them. CDR3 sequence: CASSLEGVSTDTQYF. CDR3 coding DNA: TGCGCCAGCAGCTTGGAGGGTGTTAGCACAGATACGCAGTATTTT.

This chain links TRBV9 with TRBJ2-2, with D possibly matching TRBD1 (5 bases). CDR3 length: 15 residues. Germline lookup yields CDR1 SGDLS and CDR2 YYNGEE. V was trimmed by 3 bases and J by 4 bases, leaving 13 bases between them. CDR3 sequence reads: CASSDNTGSTGELFF. The DNA of the CDR3 is TGTGCCAGCAGCGATAACACAGGATCCACCGGGGAGCTGTTTTTT. Full variable domain (outside the CDR3, taken from reference TRBV9 and TRBJ2-2): DSGVTQTPKHLITATGQRVTLRCSPRSGDLSVYWYQQSLDQGLQFLIQYYNGEERAKGNILERFSAQQFPDLHSELNLSSLELGDSALYFCASSDNTGSTGELFFGEGSRLTVL.

The J gene is TRBJ2-7, the V gene TRBV28, with unresolved D. The germline V gene encodes CDR1 MDHEN and CDR2 SYDVKM. Deletions cut 5 bases from V and 0 bases from J, with 5 bases between. The CDR3 runs to 12 residues. CDR3 sequence (DNA): TGTGCCAGCAGTCCTGTCTCCTACGAGCAGTACTTC. It specifies CASSPVSYEQYF.

This clone was detected only once. This rearrangement joins TRBV18 to TRBJ2-5; possibly TRBD2 for D (7 bases). CDR1 and CDR2 (germline): KGHSH, LQKENI. The CDR3 totals 13 residues. Trimming took 6 bases from V and 2 from J, leaving 10 bases between them. The CDR3 sequence is CASSGGQQETQYF. Written as DNA, the CDR3 is TGTGCCAGCTCGGGGGGGCAGCAAGAGACCCAGTACTTC.

The chain links TRBV5-1 to TRBJ2-7; TRBD2 agrees at 12 bases. Per germline, CDR1 SGHRS and CDR2 YFSETQ. This CDR3 spans 15 amino acids. The V and J ends lost 2 bases and 3 bases, in that order; junction bases with no gene match: 3. The CDR3 DNA reads as TGCGCCAGCAGCTTCACTAGCGGGGGGCTCTACGAGCAGTACTTC. Translated: CASSFTSGGLYEQYF.

The V gene is TRBV27, the J gene TRBJ2-7, with 12 bases that match TRBD2. This CDR3 is 16 amino acids long. The V gene's germline CDR1 is MNHEY and CDR2 SMNVEV (reference sequence). V dropped 2 bases and J dropped 4; count of bases not matched to a gene: 6. The CDR3 DNA sequence: TGTGCCAGCAGTTTACTTCTGACTAGCGGGAGTTACGAGCAGTACTTC. Its translation: CASSLLLTSGSYEQYF.

In its sample, this clone was seen once. This chain connects TRBV27 to TRBJ2-5; possible D gene TRBD2, 5 bases. V was shortened by 6 bases and J by 5 bases, with 13 bases between the two germline ends. Germline V gene data show CDR1 as MNHEY and CDR2 as SMNVEV (reference sequence). CDR3 length equals 13 residues. The CDR3 protein is CASSWGASETQYF. Here the CDR3 DNA reads TGTGCCAGCAGCTGGGGAGCGAGTGAGACCCAGTACTTC.

The rearrangement links TRBV6-5 to TRBJ1-2; possible D gene TRBD1, 5 bases. Trimming took off 6 bases at V and 4 bases at J, with 12 bases between the two ends. CDR1 is MNHEY, CDR2 SVGAGI, per germline. The CDR3 extends over 13 amino acids. The CDR3 region has the DNA TGTGCCAGCAGACGTCTAGGGGCCTATGGCTACACCTTC. Translating gives CASRRLGAYGYTF.

This chain's CDR3 is CASSQGFYEQYF. In nucleotides, the CDR3 is TGCGCCAGCAGTCAGGGTTTCTACGAGCAGTACTTC. The V call is TRBV10-2, the J call TRBJ2-7; weak D call: TRBD1 (5 bases). This CDR3 has 12 residues. V gave up 5 bases and J gave up 3 bases, with 8 bases separating them. In germline, CDR1 is WSHSY, CDR2 SAAADI.

The chain couples TRBV4-2 to TRBJ1-6; D call uncertain. Germline CDR1 is LGHNA and CDR2 is YNFKEQ. Trimming pared 3 bases from V and 7 bases from J, leaving 4 bases between. The length of the CDR3 is 12 residues. DNA of the CDR3: TGTGCCAGCAGCCAGACAAATTCACCCCTCCACTTT. This codes for CASSQTNSPLHF.

V is TRBV19 and J is TRBJ1-1; D ambiguous. Germline V lookup: CDR1 LNHDA, CDR2 SQIVND (reference sequence). Between the trimmed V and J ends, which lost 11 bases and 4 bases, there was a span of 11 bases. The CDR3 contains 11 residues. This chain's CDR3 is CAAGGTTEAFF. The CDR3 DNA is TGTGCCGCTGGAGGCACCACTGAAGCTTTCTTT.

The genes are TRBV5-8 and TRBJ2-3; D is perhaps TRBD1 (6 bases). This CDR3 is 13 amino acids long. The germline V and J ends were trimmed by 6 bases and 3 bases, with 11 bases remaining between them. The germline gives CDR1 SGHTS, CDR2 YDEGEE. CDR3 in amino acids: CASNRVRTDTQYF. Here the CDR3 DNA reads TGTGCCAGCAACAGGGTACGGACAGATACGCAGTATTTT.

This chain connects TRBV3-1 (or the pseudogene TRBV3-2) to TRBJ2-1, with TRBD2 identical over 16 bases. J lost 10 bases, V lost 0 bases, and 3 bases had no gene match. Germline V gene data show CDR1 as LGHDT and CDR2 as YNNKEL (reference sequence). The length of the CDR3 is 16 residues. This CDR3 is CASSQEGLAGGHEQFF. In DNA, the CDR3 is TGTGCCAGCAGCCAAGAGGGACTAGCGGGGGGGCACGAGCAGTTCTTC.

The chain uses TRBV25-1 and TRBJ1-6; D is ambiguous. Germline V CDR1 and CDR2: MGHDK, SYGVNS. Trimming took 3 bases from V and 12 from J, leaving 9 bases between them. The length of the CDR3 is 12 residues. CDR3 bases: TGTGCCAGCAGTGACACCGGGCGACCCCTCCACTTT. The encoded protein is CASSDTGRPLHF.